This TCR beta chain stems from a study of beta chain features in type 1 diabetes. Stem cell-like memory, regulatory, central memory and naive CD4+ cells were sorted via CD45RO/CCR7/CD25/CD127/CD95/CD27. Purity exceeded 95% in all sorted populations. Isolated RNA was reverse transcribed in full, so expressed TCRB transcripts were sequenced. Clones were read by immunoSEQ multiplex PCR, and TCRdb kept only the in-frame ones, dropping some. The table lists 400,000 to 450,000 clones, 14% of them singletons. This clone was seen at least ten times. The sequencing sample was made of naive CD4+ T cells from blood. The clonotype originates from a man aged 25 to 40 in good health.

CDR3 sequence reads: CASSSVMGVDTQYF. In DNA form, the CDR3 reads TGTGCCAGCAGCTCTGTCATGGGGGTTGATACGCAGTATTTT. The J gene is TRBJ2-3, the V gene TRBV7-2; D possibly matches TRBD1 or TRBD2 (5 bases each). Germline-derived CDR1 and CDR2 are SGHTA and FQGNSA. The CDR3 sequence is 14 residues long. V lost 4 bases to trimming and J lost 6 bases, with 14 bases between them.